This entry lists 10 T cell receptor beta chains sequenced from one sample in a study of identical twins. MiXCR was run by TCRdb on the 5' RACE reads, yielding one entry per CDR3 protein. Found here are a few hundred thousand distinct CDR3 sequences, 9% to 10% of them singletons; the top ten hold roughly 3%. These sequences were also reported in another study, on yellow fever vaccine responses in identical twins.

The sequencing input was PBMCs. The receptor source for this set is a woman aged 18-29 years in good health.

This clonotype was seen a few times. CDR3: CASSMGRRETQYF. The CDR3 DNA reads TGTGCCAGCAGCATGGGCCGGAGGGAGACCCAGTACTTC. The J gene is TRBJ2-5, the V gene TRBV12-3 or TRBV12-4, with D possibly TRBD2 on 5 matching bases. There are 13 residues in the CDR3. The V end lost 6 bases, the J end lost 5 bases, and 13 bases lay between the germline ends.

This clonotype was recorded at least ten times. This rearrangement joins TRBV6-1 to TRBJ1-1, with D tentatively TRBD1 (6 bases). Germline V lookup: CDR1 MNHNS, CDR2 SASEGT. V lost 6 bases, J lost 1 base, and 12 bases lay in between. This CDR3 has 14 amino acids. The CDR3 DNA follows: TGTGCCAGCAGCCGGGGACACGGGAACACTGAAGCTTTCTTT. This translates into CASSRGHGNTEAFF.

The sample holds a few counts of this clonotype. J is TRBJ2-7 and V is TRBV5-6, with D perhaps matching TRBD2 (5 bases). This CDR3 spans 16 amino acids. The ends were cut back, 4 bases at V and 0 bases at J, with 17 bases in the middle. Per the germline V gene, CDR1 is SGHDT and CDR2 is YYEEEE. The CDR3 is CASSGYRDINSYEQYF. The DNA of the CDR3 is TGTGCCAGCAGCGGCTACCGGGATATCAACTCCTACGAGCAGTACTTC.

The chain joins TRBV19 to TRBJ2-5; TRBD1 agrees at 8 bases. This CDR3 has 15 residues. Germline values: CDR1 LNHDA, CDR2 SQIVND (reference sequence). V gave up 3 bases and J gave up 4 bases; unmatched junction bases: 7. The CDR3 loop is CASSISGGDGETQYF. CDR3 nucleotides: TGTGCCAGTAGTATCTCAGGGGGCGATGGAGAGACCCAGTACTTC.

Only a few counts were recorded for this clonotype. CDR3 residues: CASSYSFHEQYF. The CDR3, as DNA: TGTGCCAGCAGTTACTCTTTTCACGAGCAGTACTTC. The chain employs TRBV6-6 and TRBJ2-7; no reliable D call. The V gene lost 0 bases and the J gene lost 5 bases, with 5 bases spanning the gap. This CDR3 has 12 amino acids. Germline CDR1 and CDR2: MNHNY and SVGAGI (reference sequence).

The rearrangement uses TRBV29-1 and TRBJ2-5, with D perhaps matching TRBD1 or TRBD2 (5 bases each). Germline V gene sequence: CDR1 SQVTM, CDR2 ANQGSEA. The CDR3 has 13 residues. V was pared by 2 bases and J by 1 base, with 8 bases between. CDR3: CSVESRGQETQYF. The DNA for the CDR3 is TGCAGCGTTGAATCGAGGGGCCAAGAGACCCAGTACTTC. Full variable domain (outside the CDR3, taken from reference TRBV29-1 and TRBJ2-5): SAVISQKPSRDICQRGTSLTIQCQVDSQVTMMFWYRQQPGQSLTLIATANQGSEATYESGFVIDKFPISRPNLTFSTLTVSNMSPEDSSIYLCSVESRGQETQYFGPGTRLLVL.

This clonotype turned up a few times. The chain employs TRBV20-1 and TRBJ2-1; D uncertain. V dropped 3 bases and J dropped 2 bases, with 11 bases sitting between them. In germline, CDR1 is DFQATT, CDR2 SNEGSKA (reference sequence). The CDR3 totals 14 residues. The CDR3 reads CSARAGDPYNEQFF. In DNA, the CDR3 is TGCAGTGCTAGGGCCGGAGACCCCTACAATGAGCAGTTCTTC.

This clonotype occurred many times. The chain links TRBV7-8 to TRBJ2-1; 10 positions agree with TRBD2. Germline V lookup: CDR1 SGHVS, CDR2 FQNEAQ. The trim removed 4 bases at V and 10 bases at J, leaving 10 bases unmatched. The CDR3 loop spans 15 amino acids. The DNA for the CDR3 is TGTGCCAGCAGCTCTAGGCTAGCGGGAGAGAGGGAGCAGTTCTTC. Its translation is CASSSRLAGEREQFF.

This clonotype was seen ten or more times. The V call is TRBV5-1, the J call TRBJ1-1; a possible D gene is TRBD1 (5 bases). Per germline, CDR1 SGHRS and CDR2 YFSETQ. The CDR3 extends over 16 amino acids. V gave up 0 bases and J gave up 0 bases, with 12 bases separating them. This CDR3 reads CASSLVPRGLNTEAFF. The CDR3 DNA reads TGCGCCAGCAGCTTGGTCCCCCGGGGCCTGAACACTGAAGCTTTCTTT.

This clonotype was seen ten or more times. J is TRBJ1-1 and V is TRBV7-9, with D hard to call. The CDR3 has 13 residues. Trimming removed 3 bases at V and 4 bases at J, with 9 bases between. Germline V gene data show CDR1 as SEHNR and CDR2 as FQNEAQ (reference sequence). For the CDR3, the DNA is TGTGCCAGCAGCTTCGGCAGAAGCACTGAAGCTTTCTTT. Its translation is CASSFGRSTEAFF.